The clone carrying this T cell receptor (beta chain) was recorded a few times. Its target is not known. This sample was taken from a study of response to subunit inactivated influenza vaccine. Broader study findings: Authors suggested each seasonal influenza vaccination recruits few new T cells.

TCRdb called the RT-PCR reads again in MiXCR, with one record for every CDR3 protein. The sample gives 650,000 to 800,000 distinct CDR3 sequences, about 18% of which show up once; roughly a tenth is in the top ten. Germline-derived CDR1 and CDR2 are MNHEY and SVGEGT. The length of the CDR3 is 15 residues. With V trimmed by 0 bases and J by 5 bases, 0 bases remained unmatched. The receptor was derived from a man aged 45-65 years who received an inactivated influenza vaccine. The starting material was PBMCs from blood, obtained around 5 days after vaccination. The V gene is TRBV6-2 or TRBV6-3, the J gene TRBJ2-3; 12 bases line up with TRBD2. This CDR3 is CASSYSTSGGDTQYF. The CDR3 DNA is TGTGCCAGCAGTTACTCGACTAGCGGGGGAGATACGCAGTATTTT.